The rows below give T cell receptor beta chains drawn from one sample of a study of T cell changes during pregnancy in multiple sclerosis. The data were produced by immunoSEQ multiplex PCR, yet TCRdb's version contains in-frame clones alone and is incomplete. The sample lists about 17,000 clones, around four fifths occurring once. Sequencing was performed on CD8+ T cells from peripheral blood mononuclear cells, taken in the second trimester of pregnancy. Source of these receptors: a female donor in good health, enrolled as a control in a pregnancy study. Both conserved end residues are trimmed from each CDR3.

v_gene	j_gene	CDR3aa
TRBV10-3	TRBJ1-1	AIDPGGGNTEAF
TRBV16	TRBJ2-1	ASSQRARGYNEQF
TRBV6-1	TRBJ2-3	ASSEVGEADTQY
TRBV19	TRBJ1-2	ASTWDRGNYGYT
TRBV20-1	TRBJ1-2	SAPDYGYT
TRBV5-4	TRBJ1-6	ASSLGQAPFNSPLH
TRBV7-9	TRBJ2-1	ASSLRAGPTRAPHDEQF
TRBV10-3	TRBJ2-1	AISERGTGNEQF
TRBV27	-	ASSLPGQGYEQY
TRBV9	TRBJ2-3	ASSVTSTDTQY
TRBV15	TRBJ1-5	ATAIRGSNQPQH
TRBV6-1	TRBJ2-1	ASSETGYNEQF
TRBV6-6	TRBJ2-1	ASGRPYNEQF
TRBV9	TRBJ1-1	ASSASILNTEAF
TRBV27	TRBJ1-2	ASSPGTGEAYGYT
TRBV6-5	TRBJ1-2	ASSSISGGGYGYT
TRBV4-3	TRBJ2-1	ASSQGEYNEQF
TRBV19	TRBJ2-7	ASTPTSDTFEQY
TRBV11-3	TRBJ2-3	ASSFGQGLSDTQY
TRBV7-3	TRBJ1-1	ASSLNDRPNTEAF